This TCR beta chain was sequenced during a study of blood T cell repertoires in COVID-19. Study-wide context: Material from acute and convalescent COVID-19 was sourced from the United States, Italy and Spain. Sources were T cells, B-cell-depleted T cells, or PBMCs; the material itself was cDNA or gDNA.

With V trimmed by 8 bases and J by 1 base, 3 bases remained unmatched. This CDR3 has 13 residues. The V gene's germline CDR1 is SGHVS and CDR2 FQNEAQ. The assay was immunoSEQ multiplex PCR, and TCRdb's table has in-frame clones only and misses some. Of fewer than 350,000 clones listed, roughly 90% were seen once; the top ten hold approximately 12%. The Seattle site enrolled patients during active infection and followed them longitudinally. The sequenced material came from peripheral blood. This chain joins TRBV7-8 and TRBJ1-1; 8 bases are shared with TRBD1. This receptor was taken from a woman aged 25 to 39 with COVID-19, enrolled during active disease. The CDR3 nucleotides read TGTGCCAGCGGACAGGGTGGGAACACTGAAGCTTTCTTT. Protein product: CASGQGGNTEAFF.